This note documents a single TCR beta chain sequence. V shed 4 bases, J shed 4 bases, and the junction held 6 bases outside the gene matches. Germline CDR1 MDHEN, CDR2 SYDVKM. The CDR3 loop spans 15 amino acids. The data stem from a study of blood T cells in healthy people across ages. Next came a second PCR, run for about 6 to 11 cycles, which used a sample-barcoded 5' primer along with a J-beta primer mix. One entry per CDR3 protein, called by TCRdb with MiXCR from the 5' RACE reads. The sample consists of about 1,500,000 distinct CDR3 sequences, approximately 38% of them appearing once. The TCR was taken from a young woman in good health. The sequenced sample was blood. The chain has TRBV28 and TRBJ1-3, with TRBD1 matching 8 bases. The CDR3 DNA follows: TGTGCCAGCAGTTCGACAGGGGCGGCGGGAAACACCATATATTTT. Translated: CASSSTGAAGNTIYF.